This T cell receptor (beta chain) was sequenced during a study of human T cells and chemical hapten exposure. Remarks on this clonotype: It is unclear where the CDR3 begins or ends on the DNA, so no DNA is shown, and the CDR3 is as TCRdb lists it.

This sample's time point: patch test 1, 2 weeks after DPC sensitization. Documented treatment: therapeutic diphenylcyclopropenone sensitization with weekly scalp DPC. Ahead of each patch test application, blood was drawn. Sample donors consisted of patients with alopecia, aged 18 to 70 years, who were suitable for DPC. Germline assignment: CDR1 MNHNY and CDR2 SVGAGI (reference sequence). The CDR3 adds up to 17 amino acids, both ends counted. The library tagged individual cDNA molecules with unique molecular identifiers. Per the original data handling: A per-sample median of around 91,000 TCRs was observed, with counts ranging from about 20,000 to 750,000. TCRdb ran MiXCR on the RACE reads and lists one entry per CDR3 protein. None of the V and J calls come from the authors' own analysis; TCRdb made them. The profile shows some 180,000 distinct CDR3 sequences, approximately 20% of them singletons.

This TCR was recovered from a woman aged 45 to 65 with alopecia areata. Some clones in this sample may be carry-over from other donors' samples. This material consisted of whole blood, taken in connection with sensitization to the hapten diphenylcyclopropenone (DPC). The V gene is TRBV6-6, the J gene TRBJ1-5; no check of the table's D call, TRBD1, against the DNA was made. The CDR3 loop reads CASSSSQGPQTNQPQHF.